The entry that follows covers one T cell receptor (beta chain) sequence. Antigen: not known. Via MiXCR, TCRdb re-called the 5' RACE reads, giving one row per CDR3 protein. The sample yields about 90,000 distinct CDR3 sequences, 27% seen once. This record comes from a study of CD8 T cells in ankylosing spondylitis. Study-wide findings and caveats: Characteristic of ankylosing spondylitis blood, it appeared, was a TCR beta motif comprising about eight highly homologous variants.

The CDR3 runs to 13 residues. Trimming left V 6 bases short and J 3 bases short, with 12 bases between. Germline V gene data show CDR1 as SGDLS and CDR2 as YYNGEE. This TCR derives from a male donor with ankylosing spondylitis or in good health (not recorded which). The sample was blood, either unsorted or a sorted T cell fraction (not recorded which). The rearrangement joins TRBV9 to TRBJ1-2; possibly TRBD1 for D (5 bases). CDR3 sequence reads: CASKPLGDYGYTF. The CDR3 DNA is TGTGCCAGCAAACCCCTGGGGGACTATGGCTACACCTTC.